A selection of T cell receptor beta chains follows, all from one sample in a study of T-cell reconstitution after alpha-beta-depleted transplantation in children. TCRdb analysed the PCR reads with MiXCR anew, one entry per CDR3 protein. The sample carries hundreds of thousands of distinct CDR3 sequences, 8% to 9.5% recorded once. Source: PBMCs from the stem cell graft donor, taken from the stem cell graft. These receptors were collected from a human donor who donated a stem cell graft to a child with acute lymphoblastic leukemia. Both conserved end residues are part of each CDR3.

J gene	V gene	CDR3 protein
TRBJ2-2	TRBV7-6	CASSLRIGELFF
TRBJ1-4	TRBV5-5	CASSLSTGENEKLFF
TRBJ2-5	TRBV7-8	CASSSLWEGGETQYF
TRBJ2-2	TRBV24-1	CATSDPGTGGTGELFF
TRBJ2-7	TRBV12-3/TRBV12-4	CASSPGQGFPGFYEQYF
TRBJ2-7	TRBV6-6	CASSTGWRDEQYF
TRBJ2-3	TRBV29-1	CSVVTGTGTDTQYF
TRBJ1-4	TRBV7-2	CASSSTGTLFYEKLFF
TRBJ2-7	TRBV5-6	CASSRTGWDEQYF
TRBJ1-1	TRBV20-1	CSARTQVHTEAFF
TRBJ2-3	TRBV5-1	CASTQTGTDTQYF
TRBJ2-7	TRBV6-2/TRBV6-3	CASSATGTVYEQYF
TRBJ2-3	TRBV5-6	CASSFLERGSTDTQYF
TRBJ2-7	TRBV7-9	CASSPRGGGFSSYEQYF
TRBJ2-5	TRBV18	CASSPPITWETQYF
TRBJ2-1	TRBV13	CASNRDSTTNEQFF
TRBJ2-7	TRBV4-1	CASSPRTGGRYEQYF
TRBJ1-2	TRBV29-1	CSVRGDTANYGYTF
TRBJ2-1	TRBV20-1	CSARTETNEQFF
TRBJ2-3	TRBV7-6	CASSSQGTSTDTQYF
TRBJ1-2	TRBV3-1	CASSPADYGYTF
TRBJ2-1	TRBV3-1	CASSYLAGADNEQFF
TRBJ2-7	TRBV28	CASSIRDRGLGEQYF
TRBJ2-7	TRBV7-2	CASSGGGTHYEQYF
TRBJ1-1	TRBV10-2	CASRPPGQFAEAFF
TRBJ1-1	TRBV5-1	CASSLGQKNTEAFF
TRBJ2-6	TRBV7-2	CASSFFALRSGANVLTF
TRBJ2-2	TRBV3-1	CASSQRLQKELFF
TRBJ2-7	TRBV14	CASSQVKLYEQYF
TRBJ2-7	TRBV30	CAWSSGGYEQYF
TRBJ2-1	TRBV4-1	CASSQTRATNEQFF
TRBJ2-3	TRBV12-3/TRBV12-4	CASSFRSGGAADTQYF
TRBJ2-7	TRBV30	CAWSGGGTGAYEQYF
TRBJ2-3	TRBV27	CASSTPIGRGTDTQYF
TRBJ1-1	TRBV18	CASSPVTQGNTEAFF
TRBJ1-1	TRBV19	CASSARQGDEAFF
TRBJ2-5	TRBV11-2	CASSPYLMNGPLMGTQYF
TRBJ2-1	TRBV7-2	CASSLAWRGGDEQFF
TRBJ2-3	TRBV19	CASSRGQGFTDTQYF
TRBJ2-7	TRBV18	CASSPFSRPDEQYF
TRBJ1-5	TRBV7-8	CASAVGTQYQPQHF
TRBJ1-5	TRBV5-5	CASSLVSQNNQPQHF
TRBJ2-2	TRBV5-1	CASSSLPTGPTNTGELFF
TRBJ2-2	TRBV9	CASSVLSGANTGELFF
TRBJ2-1	TRBV7-8	CASSFYGSDEQFF
TRBJ2-7	TRBV7-2	CASSSPTVYEQYF
TRBJ1-1	TRBV7-9	CASSLTSGGIPEAFF
TRBJ2-5	TRBV20-1	CSAGLAGGLETQYF
TRBJ1-1	TRBV3-1	CATSLSWGVATEAFF
TRBJ2-7	TRBV18	CASSSQGGEQYF
TRBJ2-2	TRBV7-7	CASSSDRANTGELFF